This section outlines one T cell receptor beta chain sequence together with its context. Per the study methods: From reference gene primer amplification, estimates of nucleated cell counts were derived. Sequencing was performed with immunoSEQ multiplex PCR; in TCRdb, only in-frame clones are kept and a portion is missing. That table gives V, J and clone size, and the DNA gave D and trimming. The sample includes fewer than 90,000 clones, just over 85% seen only once; the top ten take 1.5% to 2.5%. The sample belongs to a study of blood T cell repertoires in COVID-19. Study in general: There were acute and convalescent COVID-19 samples, and they came from the United States, Italy and Spain. Sources were T cells, B-cell-depleted T cells, or PBMCs; the material itself was cDNA or gDNA.

The sequencing sample was made of peripheral blood. This receptor was taken from an elderly woman with active or convalescent COVID-19.

This chain's CDR3 is CAISVQQFDNSPLHF. For the CDR3, the DNA is TGTGCCATCAGTGTCCAACAGTTCGATAATTCACCCCTCCACTTT. This chain links TRBV10-3 with TRBJ1-6; D uncertain. This CDR3 spans 15 amino acids. Germline V gives CDR1 ENHRY, CDR2 SYGVKD. V gave up 4 bases and J gave up 5 bases, with 12 bases separating them.